The 8 T cell receptor beta chains below come from one sample, sequenced in a study of radiation and T cells in renal cell carcinoma. Clones were read by immunoSEQ multiplex PCR, and TCRdb kept only the in-frame ones, dropping some. The table records roughly 130,000 clones, approximately 78% of them present only once. As to time point: blood 2 weeks post-SBRT. As to treatment: 15 Gy SBRT to primary tumor, nephrectomy 4 weeks later. The sequencing used blood, collected from a patient whose treatment included radiotherapy and nephrectomy. All receptors come from a woman aged 60-75 years with renal cell carcinoma.

The table lists this clone with a count of one. The DNA for the CDR3 is TGTGCCAGCACCTCCGGGGACCGCACTGAAGCTTTCTTT. It yields the protein CASTSGDRTEAFF. This chain links TRBV28 with TRBJ1-1, with TRBD1 as a possible D gene (5 bases). V gave up 7 bases and J gave up 4 bases, with 13 bases separating them. The CDR3 loop spans 13 amino acids. Germline V CDR1 and CDR2: MDHEN, SYDVKM.

The rearrangement links TRBV6-1 to TRBJ2-2; D is unresolved. Germline values: CDR1 MNHNS, CDR2 SASEGT. Trimming took off 2 bases at V and 7 bases at J, with 14 bases between the two ends. The CDR3 is made up of 15 amino acids. In DNA, the CDR3 is TGTGCCAGCAGTGAATTAAGCTGGGTTGGCGGGGAGCTGTTTTTT. Protein product: CASSELSWVGGELFF.

As regards this clone: One end of the junction varies from germline; a read error may be responsible. The rearrangement links TRBV7-2 to TRBJ1-1, with D possibly matching TRBD1 (6 bases). CDR3 length: 14 amino acids. Germline values: CDR1 SGHTA, CDR2 FQGNSA. The CDR3 nucleotides are TGCGCCAGCAGCCAAGGACAGATGAACACTGAAGCTTTCTTT. Translating gives CASSQGQMNTEAFF.

This sequence joins TRBV7-2 and TRBJ2-5; 9 bases fit TRBD1. CDR1 and CDR2 from the germline V gene are SGHTA and FQGNSA. CDR3 length equals 14 residues. The V and J ends lost 5 bases and 5 bases, in that order; junction bases with no gene match: 6. The CDR3 coding sequence is TGTGCCAGCAGCACACAGGGGGCGTTGGAGACCCAGTACTTC. This sequence encodes CASSTQGALETQYF. Full variable domain (rest looked up from reference TRBV7-2 and TRBJ2-5): GAGVSQSPSNKVTEKGKDVELRCDPISGHTALYWYRQSLGQGLEFLIYFQGNSAPDKSGLPSDRFSAERTGGSVSTLTIQRTQQEDSAVYLCASSTQGALETQYFGPGTRLLVL.

The V gene is TRBV10-1, the J gene TRBJ2-4; perhaps D is TRBD1 or TRBD2 (6 bases each). The V gene lost 2 bases and the J gene lost 7 bases, with 12 bases spanning the gap. This CDR3 is 14 amino acids long. CDR1 is WNHNN and CDR2 is SYGVQD in the germline V gene (reference sequence). The CDR3 loop reads CASSETGAWNIQYF. The CDR3 bases are TGCGCCAGCAGTGAGACGGGGGCCTGGAACATTCAGTACTTC.

J is TRBJ2-1 and V is TRBV6-6; D is possibly TRBD1 (6 bases). CDR3 length: 16 residues. CDR1 and CDR2 from the germline V gene are MNHNY and SVGAGI (reference sequence). Trimming took 0 bases from V and 8 from J, leaving 17 bases between them. The CDR3 loop is CASSYSSGTGRDEQFF. CDR3 sequence (DNA): TGTGCCAGCAGTTACTCGAGTGGCACAGGGCGGGATGAGCAGTTCTTC.

This clone showed up just once. The rearrangement links TRBV2 to TRBJ1-5; D may be TRBD1 (5 bases). The V end was cut by 7 bases, the J end by 1 base, with 14 bases between. This CDR3 has 15 amino acids. The germline gives CDR1 SNHLY, CDR2 FYNNEI. The DNA of the CDR3 is TGTGCCAGCAATGGGGACTCGCTGAGCAATCAGCCCCAGCATTTT. Translation: CASNGDSLSNQPQHF.

The chain joins TRBV18 to TRBJ2-7, with D maybe TRBD1 (6 bases). V was shortened by 3 bases and J by 3 bases, with 9 bases between the two germline ends. Per the germline V gene, CDR1 is KGHSH and CDR2 is LQKENI. The CDR3 length is 13 residues. The CDR3 nucleotides are TGTGCCAGCTCACCGGGGACATACTACGAGCAGTACTTC. It is translated as CASSPGTYYEQYF. The variable domain in full, completed from reference TRBV18 and TRBJ2-7, reads NAGVMQNPRHLVRRRGQEARLRCSPMKGHSHVYWYRQLPEEGLKFMVYLQKENIIDESGMPKERFSAEFPKEGPSILRIQQVVRGDSAAYFCASSPGTYYEQYFGPGTRLTVT.